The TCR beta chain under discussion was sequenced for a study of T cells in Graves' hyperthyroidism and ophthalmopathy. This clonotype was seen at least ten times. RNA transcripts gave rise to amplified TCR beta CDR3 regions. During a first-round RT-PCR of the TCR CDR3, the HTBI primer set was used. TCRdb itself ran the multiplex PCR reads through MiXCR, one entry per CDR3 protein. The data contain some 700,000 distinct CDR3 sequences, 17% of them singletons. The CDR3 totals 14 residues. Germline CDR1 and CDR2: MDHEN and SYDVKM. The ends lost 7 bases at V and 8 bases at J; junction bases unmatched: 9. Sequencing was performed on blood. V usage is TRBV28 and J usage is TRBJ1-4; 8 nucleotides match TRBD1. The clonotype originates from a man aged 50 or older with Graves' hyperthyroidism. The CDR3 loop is CASTLRTGHEKLFF. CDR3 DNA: TGTGCCAGCACCCTCCGGACAGGGCACGAAAAACTGTTTTTT.